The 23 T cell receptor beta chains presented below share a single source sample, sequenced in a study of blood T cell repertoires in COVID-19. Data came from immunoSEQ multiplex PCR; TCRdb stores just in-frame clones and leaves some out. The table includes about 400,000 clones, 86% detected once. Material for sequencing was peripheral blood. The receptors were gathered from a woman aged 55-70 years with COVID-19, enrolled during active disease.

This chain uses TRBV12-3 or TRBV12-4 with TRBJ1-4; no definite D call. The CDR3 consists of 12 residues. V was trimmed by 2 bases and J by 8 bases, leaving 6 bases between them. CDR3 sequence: CASSLLIEKLFF. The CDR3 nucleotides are TGTGCCAGCAGTTTACTTATCGAAAAACTGTTTTTT.

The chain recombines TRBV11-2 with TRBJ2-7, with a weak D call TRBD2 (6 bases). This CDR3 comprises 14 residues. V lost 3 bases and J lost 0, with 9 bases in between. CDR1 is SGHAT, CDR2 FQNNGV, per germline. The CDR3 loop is CASSLFGSSYEQYF. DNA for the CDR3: TGTGCCAGCAGCTTGTTCGGGAGCTCCTACGAGCAGTACTTC.

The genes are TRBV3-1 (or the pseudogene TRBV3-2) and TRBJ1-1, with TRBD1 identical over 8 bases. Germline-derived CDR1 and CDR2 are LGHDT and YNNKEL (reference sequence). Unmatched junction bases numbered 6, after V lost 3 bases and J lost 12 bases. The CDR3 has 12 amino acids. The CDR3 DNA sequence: TGTGCCAGCAGCCAGACGGACAGGGTTACTTTCTTT. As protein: CASSQTDRVTFF.

The CDR3 DNA follows: TGTGCCATCAGTGAGCAGGGACTGAATTCACCCCTCCACTTT. Residues: CAISEQGLNSPLHF. The chain links TRBV10-3 to TRBJ1-6; TRBD1 is a possible D gene (5 bases). V was cut by 2 bases and J by 7 bases, with 9 bases left in between. The CDR3 spans 14 residues. Germline CDR1 and CDR2: ENHRY and SYGVKD.

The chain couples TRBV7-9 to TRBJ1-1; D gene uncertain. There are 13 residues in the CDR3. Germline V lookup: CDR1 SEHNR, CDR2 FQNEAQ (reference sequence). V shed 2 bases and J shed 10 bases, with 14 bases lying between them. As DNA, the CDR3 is TGTGCCAGCAGCTTATCAAATCCCAGCGGAGCTTTCTTT. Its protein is CASSLSNPSGAFF.

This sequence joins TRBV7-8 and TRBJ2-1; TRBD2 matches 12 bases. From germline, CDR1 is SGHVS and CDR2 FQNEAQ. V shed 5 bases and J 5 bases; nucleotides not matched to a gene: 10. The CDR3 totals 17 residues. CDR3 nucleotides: TGTGCCAGCAGCCTCTCGGGACTAGCGGGTCTTGACAATGAGCAGTTCTTC. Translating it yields CASSLSGLAGLDNEQFF.

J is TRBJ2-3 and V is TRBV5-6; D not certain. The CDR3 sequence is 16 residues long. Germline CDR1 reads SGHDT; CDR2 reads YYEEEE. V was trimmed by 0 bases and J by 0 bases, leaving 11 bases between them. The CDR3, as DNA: TGTGCCAGCAGCTTGGTGGCGGCGCCTAGCACAGATACGCAGTATTTT. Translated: CASSLVAAPSTDTQYF. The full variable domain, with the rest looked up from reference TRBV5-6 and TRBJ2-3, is DAGVTQSPTHLIKTRGQQVTLRCSPKSGHDTVSWYQQALGQGPQFIFQYYEEEERQRGNFPDRFSGHQFPNYSSELNVNALLLGDSALYLCASSLVAAPSTDTQYFGPGTRLTVL.

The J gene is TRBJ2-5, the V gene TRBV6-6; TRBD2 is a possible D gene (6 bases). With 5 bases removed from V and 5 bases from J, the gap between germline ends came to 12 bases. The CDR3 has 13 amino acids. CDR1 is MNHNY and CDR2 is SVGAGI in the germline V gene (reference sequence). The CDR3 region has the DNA TGTGCCAGCAGTAAGACTAGTTTTGAGACCCAGTACTTC. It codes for CASSKTSFETQYF.

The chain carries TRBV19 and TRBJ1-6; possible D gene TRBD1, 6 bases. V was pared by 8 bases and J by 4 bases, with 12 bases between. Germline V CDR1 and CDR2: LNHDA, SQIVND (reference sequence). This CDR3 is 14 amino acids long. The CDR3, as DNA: TGTGCCAGTGGACAGATACCTTATAATTCACCCCTCCACTTT. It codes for CASGQIPYNSPLHF.

The chain's CDR3 is CAISPDSSNYGYTF. Here the CDR3 DNA reads TGTGCCATCAGTCCGGACAGCTCTAACTATGGCTACACCTTC. J is TRBJ1-2 and V is TRBV10-3, with D possibly matching TRBD1 (6 bases). This CDR3 has 14 residues. Germline CDR1 and CDR2: ENHRY and SYGVKD. Trimming shortened V by 5 bases and J by 0 bases, and 10 bases separated the two germline ends.

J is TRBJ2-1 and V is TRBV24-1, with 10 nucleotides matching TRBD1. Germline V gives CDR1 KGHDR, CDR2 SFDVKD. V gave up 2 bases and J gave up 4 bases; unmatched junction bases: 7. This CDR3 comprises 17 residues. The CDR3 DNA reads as TGTGCCACCAGTGATTCTCGTGACAGGGGGCCTTACAATGAGCAGTTCTTC. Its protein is CATSDSRDRGPYNEQFF.

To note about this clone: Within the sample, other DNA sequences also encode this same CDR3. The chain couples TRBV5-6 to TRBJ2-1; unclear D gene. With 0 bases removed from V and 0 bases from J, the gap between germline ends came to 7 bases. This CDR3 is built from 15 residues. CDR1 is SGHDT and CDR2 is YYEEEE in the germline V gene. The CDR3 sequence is CASSLVTSSYNEQFF. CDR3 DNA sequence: TGTGCCAGCAGCTTGGTCACGAGCTCCTACAATGAGCAGTTCTTC. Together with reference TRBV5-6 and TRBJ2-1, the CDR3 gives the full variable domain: DAGVTQSPTHLIKTRGQQVTLRCSPKSGHDTVSWYQQALGQGPQFIFQYYEEEERQRGNFPDRFSGHQFPNYSSELNVNALLLGDSALYLCASSLVTSSYNEQFFGPGTRLTVL.

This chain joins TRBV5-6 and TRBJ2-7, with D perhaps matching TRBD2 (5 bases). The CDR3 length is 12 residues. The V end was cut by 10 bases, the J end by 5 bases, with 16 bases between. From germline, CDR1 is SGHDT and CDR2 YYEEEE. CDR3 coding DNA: TGTGCCTCCAACTTCGGGGTGAACGAGCAGTACTTC. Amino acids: CASNFGVNEQYF.

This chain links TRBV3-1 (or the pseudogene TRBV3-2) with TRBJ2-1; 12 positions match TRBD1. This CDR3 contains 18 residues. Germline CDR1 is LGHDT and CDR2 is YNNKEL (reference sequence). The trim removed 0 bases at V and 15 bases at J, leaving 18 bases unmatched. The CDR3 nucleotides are TGTGCCAGCAGCCAAGATCGAAAGGTGGGGACAGGGGGCGCCCCGCGGTTCTTC. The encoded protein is CASSQDRKVGTGGAPRFF.

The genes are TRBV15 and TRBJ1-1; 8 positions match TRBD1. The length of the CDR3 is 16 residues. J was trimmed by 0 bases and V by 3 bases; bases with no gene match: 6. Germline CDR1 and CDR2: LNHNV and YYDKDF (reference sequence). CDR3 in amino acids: CATSSEDRALNTEAFF. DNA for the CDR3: TGTGCCACCAGCAGCGAGGACAGGGCCCTGAACACTGAAGCTTTCTTT. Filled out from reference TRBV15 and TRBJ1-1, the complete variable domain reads DAMVIQNPRYQVTQFGKPVTLSCSQTLNHNVMYWYQQKSSQAPKLLFHYYDKDFNNEADTPDNFQSRRPNTSFCFLDIRSPGLGDTAMYLCATSSEDRALNTEAFFGQGTRLTVV.

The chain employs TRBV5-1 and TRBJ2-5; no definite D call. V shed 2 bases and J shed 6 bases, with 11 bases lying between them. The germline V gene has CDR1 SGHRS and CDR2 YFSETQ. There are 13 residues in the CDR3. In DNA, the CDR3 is TGCGCCAGCAGCTTCGGAACAGTAAAGACCCAGTACTTC. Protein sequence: CASSFGTVKTQYF.

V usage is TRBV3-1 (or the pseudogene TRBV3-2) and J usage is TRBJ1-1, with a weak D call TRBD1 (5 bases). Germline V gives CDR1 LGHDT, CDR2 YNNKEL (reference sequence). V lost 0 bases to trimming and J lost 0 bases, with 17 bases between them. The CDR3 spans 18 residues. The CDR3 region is CASSQDKRDLYMNTEAFF. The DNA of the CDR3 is TGTGCCAGCAGCCAAGATAAGCGGGACCTATACATGAACACTGAAGCTTTCTTT.

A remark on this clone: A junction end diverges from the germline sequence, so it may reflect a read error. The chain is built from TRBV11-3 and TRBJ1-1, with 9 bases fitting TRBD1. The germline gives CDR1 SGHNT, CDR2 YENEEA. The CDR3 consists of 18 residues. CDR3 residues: CASSIEPGQGIWNTEAFF. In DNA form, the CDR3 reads TGTGCCAGCAGCATAGAACCGGGACAGGGAATTTGGAACACTGAAGCTTTCTTT.

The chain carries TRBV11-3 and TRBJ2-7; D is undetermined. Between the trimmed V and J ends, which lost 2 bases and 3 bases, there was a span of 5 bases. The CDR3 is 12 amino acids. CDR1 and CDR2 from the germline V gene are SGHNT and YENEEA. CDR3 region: CASSLTSYEQYF. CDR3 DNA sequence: TGTGCCAGCAGCTTAACAAGCTACGAGCAGTACTTC.

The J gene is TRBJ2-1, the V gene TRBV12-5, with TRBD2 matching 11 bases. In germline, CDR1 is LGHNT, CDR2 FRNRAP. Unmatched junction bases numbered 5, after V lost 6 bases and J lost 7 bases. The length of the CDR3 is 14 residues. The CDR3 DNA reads TGTGCTAGTGGAAGACTAGCGGGGACTAATGAGCAGTTCTTC. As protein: CASGRLAGTNEQFF.

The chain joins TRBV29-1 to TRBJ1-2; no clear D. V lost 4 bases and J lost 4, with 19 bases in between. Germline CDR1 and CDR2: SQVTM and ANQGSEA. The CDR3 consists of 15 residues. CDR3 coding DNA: TGCAGCGTTGGACCAAGCTTGCGGGCAAGCTATGGCTACACCTTC. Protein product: CSVGPSLRASYGYTF.

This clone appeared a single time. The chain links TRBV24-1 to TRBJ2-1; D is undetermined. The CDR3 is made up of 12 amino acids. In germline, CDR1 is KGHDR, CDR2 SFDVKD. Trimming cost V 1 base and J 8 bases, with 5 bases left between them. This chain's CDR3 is CATSDFFDEQFF. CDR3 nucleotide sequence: TGTGCCACCAGTGATTTCTTCGATGAGCAGTTCTTC.

The DNA for the CDR3 is TGTGCCAGCAGCTCGGCCCGCGGGACAGCCCTCAATCAGCCCCAGCATTTT. As protein: CASSSARGTALNQPQHF. This chain uses TRBV7-6 with TRBJ1-5, with 7 bases lining up with TRBD1. The V segment lost 4 bases and the J segment 3 bases; nucleotides outside the gene matches: 12. The CDR3 contains 17 residues. Germline assignment: CDR1 SGHVS and CDR2 FNYEAQ.